This TCR beta chain emerged from a study of blood T cell repertoires in COVID-19. Allocation to cohorts depended on clinical history reported by the participants. Authors' analysis steps: Estimates of nucleated cell counts were drawn from the amplification of reference gene primers. Produced via immunoSEQ multiplex PCR; TCRdb's table is partial and in-frame only. V, J and clone size derive from that table, while D and trimming were established from the DNA sequence. The sample has 390,000 or so clones; approximately 90% are singletons. V lost 0 bases to trimming and J lost 7 bases, with 10 bases between them. The germline V gene encodes CDR1 MNHNS and CDR2 SASEGT. There are 14 residues in the CDR3.

The chain is built from TRBV6-1 and TRBJ1-3; D gene unclear. This receptor was taken from a man younger than 35 who had recovered from COVID-19. The sequencing input was PBMCs or T cells enriched from blood (not recorded which). In DNA form, the CDR3 reads TGTGCCAGCAGTGAAGCGTACGGGATGAACACCATATATTTT. This gives the protein CASSEAYGMNTIYF.